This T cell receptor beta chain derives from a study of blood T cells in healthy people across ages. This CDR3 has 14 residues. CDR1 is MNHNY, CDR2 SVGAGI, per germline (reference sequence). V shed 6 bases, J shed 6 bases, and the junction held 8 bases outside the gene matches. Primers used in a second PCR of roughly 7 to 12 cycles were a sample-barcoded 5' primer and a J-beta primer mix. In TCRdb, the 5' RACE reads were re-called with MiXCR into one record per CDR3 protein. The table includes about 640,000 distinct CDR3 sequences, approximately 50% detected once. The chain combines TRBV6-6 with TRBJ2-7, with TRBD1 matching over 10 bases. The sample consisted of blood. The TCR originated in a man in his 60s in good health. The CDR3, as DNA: TGTGCCAGCAGACCCGGACAGGGGGACTGCGAGCAGTACTTC. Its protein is CASRPGQGDCEQYF.